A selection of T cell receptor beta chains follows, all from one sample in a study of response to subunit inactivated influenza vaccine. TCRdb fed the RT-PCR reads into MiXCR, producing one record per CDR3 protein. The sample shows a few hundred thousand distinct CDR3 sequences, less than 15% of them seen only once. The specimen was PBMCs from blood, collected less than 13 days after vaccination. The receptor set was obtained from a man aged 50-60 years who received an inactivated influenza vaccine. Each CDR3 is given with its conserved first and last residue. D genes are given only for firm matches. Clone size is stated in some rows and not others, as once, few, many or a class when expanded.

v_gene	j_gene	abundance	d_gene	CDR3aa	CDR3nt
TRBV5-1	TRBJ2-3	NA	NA	CASSPDWRTDTQYF	TGCGCCAGCAGCCCGGACTGGCGCACAGATACGCAGTATTTT
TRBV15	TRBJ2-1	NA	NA	CATSRPKDLGSYNEQFF	TGTGCCACCAGCAGACCCAAGGACTTGGGCTCCTACAATGAGCAGTTCTTC
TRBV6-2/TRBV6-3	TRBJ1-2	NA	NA	CASSYGRIYGYTF	TGTGCCAGCAGTTACGGACGCATCTATGGCTACACCTTC
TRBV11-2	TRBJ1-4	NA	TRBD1	CASTDPGTGNEKLFF	TGTGCCAGCACCGACCCCGGGACAGGGAATGAAAAACTGTTTTTT
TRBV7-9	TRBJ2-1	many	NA	CASSSSRTDLEQFF	TGTGCCAGCAGCAGCTCTCGGACGGACCTTGAGCAGTTCTTC
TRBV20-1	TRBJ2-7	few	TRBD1	CSAIGTGRITTYGWQYF	TGCAGTGCTATTGGGACAGGGCGGATCACGACCTATGGGTGGCAGTACTTC
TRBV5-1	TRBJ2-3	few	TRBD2	CASSEASGSRVGADTQYF	TGCGCCAGCAGTGAGGCTAGCGGGAGTCGAGTTGGCGCAGATACGCAGTATTTT
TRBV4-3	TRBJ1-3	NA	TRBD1	CASSQDLGTGGTGNTIYF	TGCGCCAGCAGCCAAGATCTCGGGACAGGGGGAACTGGAAACACCATATATTTT
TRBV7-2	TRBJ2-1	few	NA	CASSLGFGGTYNEQFF	TGTGCCAGCAGCTTAGGGTTCGGAGGGACCTACAATGAGCAGTTCTTC
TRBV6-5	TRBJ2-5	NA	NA	CASSYGGFQETQYF	TGTGCCAGCAGTTACGGGGGGTTCCAAGAGACCCAGTACTTC
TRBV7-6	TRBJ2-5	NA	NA	CASSLIGFETQYF	TGTGCCAGCAGCCTTATAGGGTTCGAGACCCAGTACTTC
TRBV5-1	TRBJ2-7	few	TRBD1	CASSLAGDRAYEQYF	TGCGCCAGCAGCTTGGCCGGGGACAGGGCGTACGAGCAGTACTTC
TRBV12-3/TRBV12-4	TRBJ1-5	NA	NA	CASSLGQTRSQPQHF	TGTGCCAGCAGTTTAGGACAGACTAGGAGTCAGCCCCAGCATTTT
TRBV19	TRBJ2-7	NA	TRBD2	CASSSASSGGAYEQYF	TGTGCCAGTAGTAGCGCTTCTAGCGGGGGGGCCTACGAGCAGTACTTC
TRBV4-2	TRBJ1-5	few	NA	CASSQKTDQPQHF	TGTGCCAGCAGCCAGAAGACAGATCAGCCCCAGCATTTT
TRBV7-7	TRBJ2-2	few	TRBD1	CASSRDSAGELFF	TGTGCTAGCAGCCGGGACAGCGCCGGGGAGCTGTTTTTT